This T cell receptor beta chain was found in a study of fetal regulatory T cell absence and autoimmunity. Study overall: IPEX patients had exocrine pancreas autoimmunity without clinical diabetes.

This CDR3 contains 15 residues. V was clipped by 2 bases and J by 4 bases; unmatched bases: 5. Per germline, CDR1 SNHLY and CDR2 FYNNEI. The survey-level immunoSEQ assay was used. The protocol was immunoSEQ multiplex PCR, while the TCRdb copy is restricted to in-frame clones and leaves out a portion. The data contain 95,000 or so clones, about two thirds of them singletons. Study observations and caveats: Oligoclonal TCR enrichment in pancreas over cord blood reached over 90-fold for some clones. Pancreas and cord blood did not differ much in TRB family usage.

This clone was picked up a small number of times. The antigen is undetermined. The specimen was pancreas tissue. The rearrangement uses TRBV2 and TRBJ2-1, with 7 bases that match TRBD2. The clonotype comes from a male donor with IPEX syndrome. Here the CDR3 DNA reads TGTGCCAGCAGTGAACCTAGCGGCATATACAATGAGCAGTTCTTC. This codes for CASSEPSGIYNEQFF.